This T cell receptor (beta chain) was recovered during a study of OX40 agonist ivuxolimab in advanced cancers. Study as a whole: Clinicians treated patients with ivuxolimab, an agonistic anti-OX40 (CD134) antibody. One hepatocellular carcinoma and two cutaneous melanoma patients partially responded. Study-wide results and caveats: The study found that CD8+ T cells averaged more expanded clones than CD4+. Blood T cells, both CD4+ and CD8+, expanded clonally by week 6 at 0.1 to 3.0 mg/kg.

Points on this clone: Its antigen is undetermined.

V was shortened by 5 bases and J by 3 bases, with 11 bases between the two germline ends. CDR3 length: 14 residues. Germline V gene lookup returns CDR1 SEHNR and CDR2 FQNEAQ (reference sequence). Only in-frame clones appear in the TCRdb table, and some are missing; sequencing was by immunoSEQ multiplex PCR. Of 25,000 to 35,000 clones listed, 91% are singletons. The sample here was CD4+ or CD8+ T cells sorted from blood, taken in a trial of the OX40 agonist ivuxolimab. This TCR derives from an adult with an advanced solid tumor such as melanoma, head and neck, liver or kidney cancer. V gene TRBV7-9 combines with J gene TRBJ1-5; D gene uncertain. The CDR3 DNA is TGTGCCAGCAGCGAATGGACTGACAATCAGCCCCAGCATTTT. Translating it yields CASSEWTDNQPQHF. The whole variable domain, remainder taken from reference TRBV7-9 and TRBJ1-5, is DTGVSQNPRHKITKRGQNVTFRCDPISEHNRLYWYRQTLGQGPEFLTYFQNEAQLEKSRLLSDRFSAERPKGSFSTLEIQRTEQGDSAMYLCASSEWTDNQPQHFGDGTRLSIL.